What follows are 4 T cell receptor beta chains derived from one specimen sequenced in a study of blood T cell repertoires in COVID-19. Some clones are missing from TCRdb's copy, which holds only in-frame ones; the method was immunoSEQ multiplex PCR. The data show 75,000 to 100,000 clones, with about nine tenths seen just once and less than 5% held by the top ten. The specimen was peripheral blood. Every receptor here comes from a woman older than 75 with acute or convalescent COVID-19.

The chain has TRBV7-8 and TRBJ2-1, with 9 bases fitting TRBD1. The CDR3 totals 14 residues. V shed 0 bases and J 7 bases; nucleotides not matched to a gene: 1. CDR1 and CDR2 from the germline V gene are SGHVS and FQNEAQ. CDR3 DNA sequence: TGTGCCAGCAGCTTAGCGGGGACAGGGAATGAGCAGTTCTTC. It is translated as CASSLAGTGNEQFF.

This clone was counted a single time. This chain uses TRBV19 with TRBJ1-2; perhaps TRBD1 as D (5 bases). The CDR3 runs 13 residues. V was shortened by 7 bases and J by 6 bases, with 15 bases between the two germline ends. Per the germline V gene, CDR1 is LNHDA and CDR2 is SQIVND (reference sequence). The CDR3 DNA reads as TGTGCCAGTAAGTTGGCAGGACAAGATGGCTACACCTTC. Translating it yields CASKLAGQDGYTF.

The chain has TRBV18 and TRBJ2-7; 9 nucleotides line up with TRBD2. The CDR3 extends over 14 amino acids. The V and J ends lost 3 bases and 5 bases, in that order; junction bases with no gene match: 5. Germline V CDR1 and CDR2: KGHSH, LQKENI. CDR3 residues: CASSPPGLANEQYF. CDR3 bases: TGTGCCAGCTCACCTCCGGGACTAGCTAACGAGCAGTACTTC.

This sequence joins TRBV5-1 and TRBJ2-5, with 9 nucleotides matching TRBD1. The V and J ends lost 4 bases and 3 bases, in that order; junction bases with no gene match: 10. In germline, CDR1 is SGHRS, CDR2 YFSETQ. CDR3 length equals 16 residues. The CDR3 nucleotides are TGCGCCAGCAGCCCGGACAGGGGATCATGGAAAGAGACCCAGTACTTC. Amino acids: CASSPDRGSWKETQYF. The full variable domain, with the rest looked up from reference TRBV5-1 and TRBJ2-5, is KAGVTQTPRYLIKTRGQQVTLSCSPISGHRSVSWYQQTPGQGLQFLFEYFSETQRNKGNFPGRFSGRQFSNSRSEMNVSTLELGDSALYLCASSPDRGSWKETQYFGPGTRLLVL.